The clone carrying this TCR beta chain was counted ten times or more. The antigen remains undetermined. CDR1 and CDR2 from the germline V gene are MNHEY and SMNVEV (reference sequence). Deletions cut 4 bases from V and 0 bases from J, with 13 bases between. CDR3 length equals 16 residues. Via MiXCR, TCRdb re-called the 5' RACE reads, giving one row per CDR3 protein. The profile shows about 300,000 distinct CDR3 sequences, about 6.9% of them singletons. This sample was taken from a study of T cells after yellow fever vaccination. Turning to the study itself: Any fraction with a low cell number was prepared using SMART-Seq v4 Ultra Low Input.

Regarding the study as a whole: Post-booster reappearance was seen for most primary-vaccination clones (just under 97% CD4, 88% CD8). CD4 and CD8 compartments shared a small share of clonotypes.

The rearrangement uses TRBV27 and TRBJ2-4; D is unclear. The receptor's source is a man younger than 35 who received the YFV17D yellow fever vaccine. Sequenced here: PBMCs, sampled roughly seven weeks after the first yellow fever vaccination. CDR3 bases: TGTGCCAGCAGTTCCCTAATTAAGGTAGCCAAAAACATTCAGTACTTC. Amino acid sequence: CASSSLIKVAKNIQYF.